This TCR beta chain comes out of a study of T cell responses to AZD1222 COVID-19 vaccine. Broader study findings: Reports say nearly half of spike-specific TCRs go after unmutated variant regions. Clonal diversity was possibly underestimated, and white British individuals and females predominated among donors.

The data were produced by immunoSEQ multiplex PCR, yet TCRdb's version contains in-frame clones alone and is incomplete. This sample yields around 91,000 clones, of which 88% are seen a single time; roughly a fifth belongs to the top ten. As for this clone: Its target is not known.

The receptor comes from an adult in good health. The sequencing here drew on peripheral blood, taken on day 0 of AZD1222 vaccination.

CDR3 nucleotide sequence: TGTGCCAGCAGCGGTAGTCCCAACCCCTACAATGAGCAGTTCTTC. Protein sequence: CASSGSPNPYNEQFF. V is TRBV9 and J is TRBJ2-1; D is uncertain. The germline gives CDR1 SGDLS, CDR2 YYNGEE. CDR3 length: 15 residues. Trimming stripped 3 bases from V and 2 bases from J, with 12 bases between.